This entry lists 3 T cell receptor beta chains sequenced from one sample in a study of identical twins. TCRdb passed the 5' RACE reads through MiXCR, listing each CDR3 protein once. The sample has hundreds of thousands of distinct CDR3 sequences, 9% to 15% seen once. The same data also contributed to another study, on yellow fever vaccine responses in identical twins.

The sequenced material came from PBMCs. The receptors derive from a woman between 18 and 29 years old in good health.

V is TRBV5-1 and J is TRBJ1-2; weak D call: TRBD1 (6 bases). The germline V gene encodes CDR1 SGHRS and CDR2 YFSETQ. The CDR3 loop spans 14 amino acids. Trimming cost V 6 bases and J 5 bases, with 17 bases left between them. The CDR3 coding sequence is TGCGCCAGCAACCCTGGACAGACGGGTTATGGCTACACCTTC. Translation gives CASNPGQTGYGYTF.

This rearrangement joins TRBV20-1 to TRBJ1-4; TRBD1 might be the D (5 bases). The V and J ends lost 4 bases and 15 bases respectively, with 15 bases between them. Germline V lookup: CDR1 DFQATT, CDR2 SNEGSKA (reference sequence). This CDR3 has 11 amino acids. DNA of the CDR3: TGCAGTGCTACCTCTGGGACTGGTGTGTTTTTT. Translated, it gives CSATSGTGVFF.

The table lists this clonotype with many counts. The chain employs TRBV7-8 and TRBJ2-2; D call uncertain. In germline, CDR1 is SGHVS, CDR2 FQNEAQ. This CDR3 has 12 amino acids. V lost 6 bases and J lost 5, with 7 bases in between. CDR3 loop: CASSSRTGELFF. The CDR3 DNA follows: TGTGCCAGCAGTTCCCGGACCGGGGAGCTGTTTTTT.